Each of the 28 T cell receptor beta chains below was sequenced from the same sample in a study of blood T cell repertoires in COVID-19. Assay used: immunoSEQ multiplex PCR; TCRdb lists only in-frame clones, some missing. The repertoire includes over 20,000 clones, 75% to 95% of them detected once, and over 2.5% sits in the top ten. The sequenced material came from peripheral blood. The source of these receptors is a woman in her 70s with active COVID-19.

This chain links TRBV28 with TRBJ1-5; D is possibly TRBD1 (5 bases). V was pared by 8 bases and J by 2 bases, with 13 bases between. The germline CDR1 and CDR2 sequences are MDHEN and SYDVKM. The CDR3 spans 14 residues. CDR3 sequence: CASLRGSGNQPQHF. The CDR3 DNA sequence: TGTGCCAGCCTAAGGGGTTCGGGCAATCAGCCCCAGCATTTT.

V is TRBV18 and J is TRBJ2-7; D may be TRBD1 (5 bases). V lost 1 base and J lost 7, with 11 bases in between. The CDR3 consists of 13 residues. The germline V gene encodes CDR1 KGHSH and CDR2 LQKENI. The CDR3 coding sequence is TGTGCCAGCTCACCACTTCAGGGCGGTGAGCAGTACTTC. Translation: CASSPLQGGEQYF.

This clone was recorded once. The gene calls are TRBV11-2 and TRBJ2-6; D is perhaps TRBD2 (5 bases). This CDR3 spans 14 amino acids. Trimming shortened V by 3 bases and J by 3 bases, and 6 bases separated the two germline ends. Germline assignment: CDR1 SGHAT and CDR2 FQNNGV. CDR3 nucleotides: TGTGCCAGCAGCTTCCGGGGTGGGGCCAACGTCCTGACTTTC. Translated, it gives CASSFRGGANVLTF.

The V and J genes are TRBV24-1 and TRBJ1-5; D is ambiguous. V shed 9 bases and J shed 0 bases, with 11 bases lying between them. The CDR3 is made up of 14 amino acids. Germline V gives CDR1 KGHDR, CDR2 SFDVKD. This chain's CDR3 is CATSQTGSNQPQHF. The CDR3 region has the DNA TGTGCCACCTCCCAAACGGGTAGCAATCAGCCCCAGCATTTT.

The chain uses TRBV12-3 or TRBV12-4 and TRBJ2-1, with TRBD2 matching 7 bases. J lost 6 bases, V lost 7 bases, and 3 bases had no gene match. The CDR3 length is 12 residues. The CDR3 DNA reads as TGTGCCAGCAATCCTAGCGGCAATGAGCAGTTCTTC. This gives the protein CASNPSGNEQFF.

The V call is TRBV5-1, the J call TRBJ2-1; 10 nucleotides agree with TRBD2. The germline CDR1 and CDR2 sequences are SGHRS and YFSETQ. With 2 bases clipped from V and 6 bases from J, the junction kept 2 bases outside the gene matches. The CDR3 consists of 14 residues. CDR3 in DNA: TGCGCCAGCAGCTTTCTAGCGGGAGCCAATGAGCAGTTCTTC. Encoded protein: CASSFLAGANEQFF.

This chain joins TRBV6-1 and TRBJ1-6; D is perhaps TRBD1 (6 bases). Germline V gene sequence: CDR1 MNHNS, CDR2 SASEGT. The CDR3 is 16 residues long. The V end was cut by 3 bases, the J end by 8 bases, with 17 bases between. The DNA for the CDR3 is TGTGCCAGCAGTGACGCGAGGGGGTTTGGGGATTCACCCCTCCACTTT. Translation gives CASSDARGFGDSPLHF.

The V call is TRBV6-2 or TRBV6-3, the J call TRBJ2-1; 7 bases match TRBD2. CDR1 and CDR2 (germline): MNHEY, SVGEGT. This CDR3 comprises 16 residues. With V trimmed by 5 bases and J by 5 bases, 12 bases remained unmatched. CDR3 loop: CASSDGLGRVHNEQFF. CDR3 in DNA: TGTGCCAGCAGTGACGGACTAGGGCGGGTACACAATGAGCAGTTCTTC.

V usage is TRBV14 and J usage is TRBJ1-5, with unresolved D. V was trimmed by 2 bases and J by 7 bases, leaving 9 bases between them. The CDR3 covers 13 residues. Germline CDR1 and CDR2: SGHDN and FVKESK. DNA for the CDR3: TGTGCCAGCAGCCAATGGACGGGACAGCCCCAGCATTTT. This gives the protein CASSQWTGQPQHF.

V gene TRBV28 combines with J gene TRBJ1-5, with D maybe TRBD1 (6 bases). The germline V and J ends were trimmed by 3 bases and 0 bases, with 12 bases remaining between them. This CDR3 comprises 16 residues. From germline, CDR1 is MDHEN and CDR2 SYDVKM. DNA for the CDR3: TGTGCCAGCAGTTTTGGGGGCCCTTCTAGCAATCAGCCCCAGCATTTT. This gives the protein CASSFGGPSSNQPQHF.

The chain is built from TRBV29-1 and TRBJ2-3; 7 positions agree with TRBD2. The germline gives CDR1 SQVTM, CDR2 ANQGSEA. The trim removed 3 bases at V and 6 bases at J, leaving 6 bases unmatched. The CDR3 contains 13 residues. CDR3 nucleotides: TGCAGCGTTGATACGCGGGAGTCGGATACGCAGTATTTT. This gives the protein CSVDTRESDTQYF.

The J gene is TRBJ2-7, the V gene TRBV14; D uncertain. Trimming left V 3 bases short and J 7 bases short, with 7 bases between. Germline-derived CDR1 and CDR2 are SGHDN and FVKESK. The CDR3 is 11 residues long. CDR3 nucleotides: TGTGCCAGCAGCCAGAACATAGAGCAGTACTTC. Translated: CASSQNIEQYF.

This clone was counted a few times. The V gene is TRBV4-1, the J gene TRBJ2-7; D is perhaps TRBD1 (5 bases). The V gene lost 4 bases and the J gene lost 0 bases, with 13 bases spanning the gap. The V gene's germline CDR1 is MGHRA and CDR2 YSYEKL. The CDR3 consists of 15 residues. CDR3 in amino acids: CASSRSRVYSYEQYF. Here the CDR3 DNA reads TGCGCCAGCAGCCGCTCCAGGGTTTACTCCTACGAGCAGTACTTC.

The rearrangement joins TRBV10-3 to TRBJ2-7; D gene unclear. V dropped 3 bases and J dropped 4 bases, with 16 bases sitting between them. The length of the CDR3 is 15 residues. The germline CDR1 and CDR2 sequences are ENHRY and SYGVKD. The DNA for the CDR3 is TGTGCCATCAGTGACGGCGGTATACCCCTATACGAGCAGTACTTC. Translated, it gives CAISDGGIPLYEQYF.

J is TRBJ1-5 and V is TRBV11-2, with D maybe TRBD1 (6 bases). Germline values: CDR1 SGHAT, CDR2 FQNNGV. Trimming pared 5 bases from V and 0 bases from J, leaving 8 bases between. CDR3 length: 14 amino acids. The CDR3 nucleotides read TGTGCCAGCAGCACAGGGCTTAGCAATCAGCCCCAGCATTTT. This sequence encodes CASSTGLSNQPQHF.

The genes are TRBV10-3 and TRBJ1-6; 7 nucleotides match TRBD1. In germline, CDR1 is ENHRY, CDR2 SYGVKD. V dropped 10 bases and J dropped 6; count of bases not matched to a gene: 9. The CDR3 is made up of 14 amino acids. CDR3 sequence: CATNARDSNSPLHF. The CDR3 DNA reads TGTGCCACCAATGCCCGGGACAGTAATTCACCCCTCCACTTT.

This chain uses TRBV5-4 with TRBJ1-3; D not certain. V shed 4 bases and J shed 0 bases, with 8 bases lying between them. The CDR3 loop spans 14 amino acids. Germline V CDR1 and CDR2: SGHNT, YYREEE (reference sequence). In nucleotides, the CDR3 is TGTGCCAGCAGCCGCGCCCACTCTGGAAACACCATATATTTT. Translation gives CASSRAHSGNTIYF. The full variable domain, rest sourced from reference TRBV5-4 and TRBJ1-3, is ETGVTQSPTHLIKTRGQQVTLRCSSQSGHNTVSWYQQALGQGPQFIFQYYREEENGRGNFPPRFSGLQFPNYSSELNVNALELDDSALYLCASSRAHSGNTIYFGEGSWLTVV.

V and J are TRBV30 and TRBJ1-5, with 8 bases identical to TRBD1. Trimming at V came to 1 base and at J to 7 bases, leaving 6 bases not matched to a gene. This CDR3 spans 14 amino acids. CDR1 is GTSNPN, CDR2 SVGIG, per germline (reference sequence). This CDR3 is CAWSAGQGGQPQHF. As DNA, the CDR3 is TGTGCCTGGAGTGCCGGACAGGGAGGACAGCCCCAGCATTTT.

This chain connects TRBV4-3 to TRBJ2-1, with 13 bases fitting TRBD2. Germline CDR1 reads LGHNA; CDR2 reads YSLEER. The trim removed 0 bases at V and 8 bases at J, leaving 10 bases unmatched. The CDR3 is 18 amino acids. The CDR3 reads CASSQEVGLAGSQHEQFF. The CDR3 DNA reads TGCGCCAGCAGCCAAGAGGTGGGACTAGCGGGATCACAACATGAGCAGTTCTTC.

As to this clone: A junction end diverges from the germline sequence, so it may reflect a read error. V usage is TRBV3-1 (or the pseudogene TRBV3-2) and J usage is TRBJ2-1; tentatively, D is TRBD2 (6 bases). CDR1 is LGHDT and CDR2 is YNNKEL in the germline V gene (reference sequence). The CDR3 runs to 11 residues. CDR3 bases: TGTGCCAGCAGCCAAGACGGCGGGATACTCTTC. This translates into CASSQDGGILF.

The chain couples TRBV4-3 to TRBJ2-7; 9 bases line up with TRBD2. Germline V gene sequence: CDR1 LGHNA, CDR2 YSLEER. V trimming: 0 bases; J trimming: 2 bases; junction bases outside the gene matches: 5. The CDR3 covers 16 residues. In DNA form, the CDR3 reads TGCGCCAGCAGCCAAGACTCTGCTAGCGGGACCTACGAGCAGTACTTC. This gives the protein CASSQDSASGTYEQYF.

The chain uses TRBV10-1 and TRBJ2-1, with D tentatively TRBD2 (6 bases). The CDR3 loop spans 14 amino acids. The germline V gene encodes CDR1 WNHNN and CDR2 SYGVQD (reference sequence). The germline V and J ends were trimmed by 2 bases and 4 bases, with 9 bases remaining between them. The CDR3 reads CASSEGGYYNEQFF. The CDR3 nucleotides read TGCGCCAGCAGTGAGGGGGGGTATTACAATGAGCAGTTCTTC.

The rearrangement uses TRBV28 and TRBJ1-5; 7 bases align to TRBD1. The CDR3 spans 15 residues. The germline V gene encodes CDR1 MDHEN and CDR2 SYDVKM. Trimming removed 5 bases from V and 3 bases from J; junction bases left unmatched: 7. In DNA form, the CDR3 reads TGTGCCAGCAGTCGAGTGACAGGGTACAATCAGCCCCAGCATTTT. Its protein product is CASSRVTGYNQPQHF. The full variable domain, completed using reference TRBV28 and TRBJ1-5, is DVKVTQSSRYLVKRTGEKVFLECVQDMDHENMFWYRQDPGLGLRLIYFSYDVKMKEKGDIPEGYSVSREKKERFSLILESASTNQTSMYLCASSRVTGYNQPQHFGDGTRLSIL.

This clone showed up just once. The rearrangement joins TRBV18 to TRBJ1-1; D gene ambiguous. Per the germline V gene, CDR1 is KGHSH and CDR2 is LQKENI. This CDR3 has 13 residues. Deletions cut 4 bases from V and 3 bases from J, with 9 bases between. In DNA form, the CDR3 reads TGTGCCAGCTCACTACTGAGGGACACTGAAGCTTTCTTT. As protein: CASSLLRDTEAFF. The entire variable domain, with the rest obtained from reference TRBV18 and TRBJ1-1, is as follows: NAGVMQNPRHLVRRRGQEARLRCSPMKGHSHVYWYRQLPEEGLKFMVYLQKENIIDESGMPKERFSAEFPKEGPSILRIQQVVRGDSAAYFCASSLLRDTEAFFGQGTRLTVV.

The chain is built from TRBV5-1 and TRBJ1-5; 8 bases are shared with TRBD1. Trimming at V came to 4 bases and at J to 5 bases, leaving 5 bases not matched to a gene. CDR3 length equals 14 residues. Germline-derived CDR1 and CDR2 are SGHRS and YFSETQ. CDR3 residues: CASSQSGGYQPQHF. CDR3 nucleotides: TGCGCCAGCAGCCAGTCAGGGGGCTATCAGCCCCAGCATTTT.

The chain carries TRBV28 and TRBJ2-7, with 10 bases fitting TRBD1. From germline, CDR1 is MDHEN and CDR2 SYDVKM. V trimming: 5 bases; J trimming: 0 bases; junction bases outside the gene matches: 4. The CDR3 loop spans 15 amino acids. CDR3 protein: CASSPWTGGSYEQYF. CDR3 bases: TGTGCCAGCAGTCCATGGACAGGGGGCTCCTACGAGCAGTACTTC.

The chain joins TRBV11-2 to TRBJ2-1, with D perhaps matching TRBD1 (5 bases). CDR3 length: 14 amino acids. V gave up 2 bases and J gave up 5 bases, with 10 bases separating them. In germline, CDR1 is SGHAT, CDR2 FQNNGV. DNA for the CDR3: TGTGCCAGCAGCTTAATGGTAGGGGACAATGAGCAGTTCTTC. Amino acids: CASSLMVGDNEQFF.

V usage is TRBV18 and J usage is TRBJ2-7; 7 bases match TRBD1. CDR3 length: 15 residues. The J segment lost 6 bases and the V segment lost 2 bases, leaving 10 bases of the junction unmatched. CDR1 is KGHSH and CDR2 is LQKENI in the germline V gene. CDR3: CASSPERGRVGEQYF. The CDR3 DNA sequence: TGTGCCAGCTCACCAGAAAGGGGGCGGGTAGGCGAGCAGTACTTC.